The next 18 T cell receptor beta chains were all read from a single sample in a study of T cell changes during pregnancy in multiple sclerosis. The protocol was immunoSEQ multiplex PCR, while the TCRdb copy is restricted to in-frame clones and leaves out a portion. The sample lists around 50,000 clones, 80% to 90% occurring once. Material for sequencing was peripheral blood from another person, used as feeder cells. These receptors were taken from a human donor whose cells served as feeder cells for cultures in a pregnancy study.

The CDR3 region is CASSRADRVNTEAFF. As DNA, the CDR3 is TGCGCCAGCAGCCGAGCGGACAGGGTGAACACTGAAGCTTTCTTT. V usage is TRBV4-1 and J usage is TRBJ1-1, with TRBD1 matching 8 bases. V lost 4 bases and J lost 0; bases outside the gene matches: 4. The CDR3 is 15 amino acids. Looked up from germline, CDR1 is MGHRA and CDR2 is YSYEKL.

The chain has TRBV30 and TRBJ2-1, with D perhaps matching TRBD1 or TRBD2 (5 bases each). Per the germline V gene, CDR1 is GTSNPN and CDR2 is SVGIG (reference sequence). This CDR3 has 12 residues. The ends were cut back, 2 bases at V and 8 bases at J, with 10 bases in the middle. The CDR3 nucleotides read TGTGCCTGGAGTTGGGACGGTCATGAGCAGTTCTTC. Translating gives CAWSWDGHEQFF.

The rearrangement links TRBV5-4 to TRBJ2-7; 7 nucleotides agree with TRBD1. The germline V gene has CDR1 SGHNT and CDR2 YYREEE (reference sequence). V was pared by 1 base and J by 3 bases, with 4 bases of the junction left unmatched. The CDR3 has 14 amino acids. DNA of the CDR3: TGTGCCAGCAGCTTGTCACAGGGGCGCTACGAGCAGTACTTC. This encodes CASSLSQGRYEQYF.

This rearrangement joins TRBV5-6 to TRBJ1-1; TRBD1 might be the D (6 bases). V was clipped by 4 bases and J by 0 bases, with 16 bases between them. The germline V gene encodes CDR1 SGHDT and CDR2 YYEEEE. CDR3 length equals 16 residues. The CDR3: CASSDRRTDLNTEAFF. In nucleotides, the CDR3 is TGTGCCAGCAGCGATCGGAGGACAGACCTGAACACTGAAGCTTTCTTT. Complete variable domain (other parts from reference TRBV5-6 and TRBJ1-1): DAGVTQSPTHLIKTRGQQVTLRCSPKSGHDTVSWYQQALGQGPQFIFQYYEEEERQRGNFPDRFSGHQFPNYSSELNVNALLLGDSALYLCASSDRRTDLNTEAFFGQGTRLTVV.

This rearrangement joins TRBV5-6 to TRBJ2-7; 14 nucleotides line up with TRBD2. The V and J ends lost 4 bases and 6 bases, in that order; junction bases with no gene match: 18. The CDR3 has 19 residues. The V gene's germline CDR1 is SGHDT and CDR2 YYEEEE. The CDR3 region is CASSLSLSGTSGSGGEQYF. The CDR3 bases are TGTGCCAGCAGCCTTTCTTTATCCGGGACTAGCGGGAGCGGAGGCGAGCAGTACTTC. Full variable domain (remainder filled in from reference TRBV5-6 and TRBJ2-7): DAGVTQSPTHLIKTRGQQVTLRCSPKSGHDTVSWYQQALGQGPQFIFQYYEEEERQRGNFPDRFSGHQFPNYSSELNVNALLLGDSALYLCASSLSLSGTSGSGGEQYFGPGTRLTVT.

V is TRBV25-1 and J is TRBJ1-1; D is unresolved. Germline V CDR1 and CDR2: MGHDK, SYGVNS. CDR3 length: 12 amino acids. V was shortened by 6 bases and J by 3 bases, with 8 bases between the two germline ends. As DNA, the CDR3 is TGTGCCAGCAGGGCGGCTCACACTGAAGCTTTCTTT. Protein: CASRAAHTEAFF.

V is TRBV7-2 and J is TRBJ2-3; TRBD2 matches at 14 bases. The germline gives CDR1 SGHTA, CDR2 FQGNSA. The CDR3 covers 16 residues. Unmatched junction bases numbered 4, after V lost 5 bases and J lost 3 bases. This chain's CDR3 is CASSETSGGATDTQYF. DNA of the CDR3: TGTGCCAGCAGCGAGACTAGCGGGGGGGCAACAGATACGCAGTATTTT. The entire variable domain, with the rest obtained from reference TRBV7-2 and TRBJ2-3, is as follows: GAGVSQSPSNKVTEKGKDVELRCDPISGHTALYWYRQSLGQGLEFLIYFQGNSAPDKSGLPSDRFSAERTGGSVSTLTIQRTQQEDSAVYLCASSETSGGATDTQYFGPGTRLTVL.

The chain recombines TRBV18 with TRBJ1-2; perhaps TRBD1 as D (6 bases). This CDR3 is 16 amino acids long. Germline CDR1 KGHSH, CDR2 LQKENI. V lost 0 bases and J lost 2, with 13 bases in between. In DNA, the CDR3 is TGTGCCAGCTCACCACCGGAAGGGGGTGACAACTATGGCTACACCTTC. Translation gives CASSPPEGGDNYGYTF.

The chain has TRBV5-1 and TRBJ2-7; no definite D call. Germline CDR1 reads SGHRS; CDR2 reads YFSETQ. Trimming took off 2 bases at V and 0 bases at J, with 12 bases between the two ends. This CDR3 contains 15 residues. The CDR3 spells CASSLAPTVSYEQYF. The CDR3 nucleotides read TGCGCCAGCAGCTTAGCCCCCACAGTCTCCTACGAGCAGTACTTC.

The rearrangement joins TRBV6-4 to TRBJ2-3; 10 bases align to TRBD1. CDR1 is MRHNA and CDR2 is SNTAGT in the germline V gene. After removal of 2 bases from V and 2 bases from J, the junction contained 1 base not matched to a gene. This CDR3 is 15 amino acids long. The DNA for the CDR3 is TGTGCCAGCAGTGACGGGACAGGGGACACAGATACGCAGTATTTT. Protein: CASSDGTGDTDTQYF.

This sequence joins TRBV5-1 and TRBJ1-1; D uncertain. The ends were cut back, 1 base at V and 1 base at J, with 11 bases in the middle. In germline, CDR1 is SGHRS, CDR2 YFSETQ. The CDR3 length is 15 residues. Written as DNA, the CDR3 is TGCGCCAGCAGCTTGTCCGGGTTTTCGAACACTGAAGCTTTCTTT. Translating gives CASSLSGFSNTEAFF.

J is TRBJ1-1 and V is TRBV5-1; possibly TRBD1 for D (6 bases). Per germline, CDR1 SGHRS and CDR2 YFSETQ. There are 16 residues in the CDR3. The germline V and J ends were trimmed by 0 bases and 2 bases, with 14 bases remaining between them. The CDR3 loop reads CASSLGQVGGNTEAFF. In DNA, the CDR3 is TGCGCCAGCAGCTTGGGACAGGTTGGGGGTAACACTGAAGCTTTCTTT.

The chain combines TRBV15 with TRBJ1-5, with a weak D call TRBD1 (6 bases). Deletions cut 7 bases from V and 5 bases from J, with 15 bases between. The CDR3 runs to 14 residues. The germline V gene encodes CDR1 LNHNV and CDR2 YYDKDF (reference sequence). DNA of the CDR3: TGTGCCACCACCTTAAACAGGGACCATCAGCCCCAGCATTTT. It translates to CATTLNRDHQPQHF.

CDR3 sequence reads: CASSLVAGGRETQYF. DNA for the CDR3: TGTGCCAGCAGCTTGGTAGCGGGAGGGCGGGAGACCCAGTACTTC. V usage is TRBV5-6 and J usage is TRBJ2-5; 11 bases line up with TRBD2. Germline loops: CDR1 SGHDT, CDR2 YYEEEE. Unmatched junction bases numbered 3, after V lost 0 bases and J lost 5 bases. This CDR3 region has 15 residues.

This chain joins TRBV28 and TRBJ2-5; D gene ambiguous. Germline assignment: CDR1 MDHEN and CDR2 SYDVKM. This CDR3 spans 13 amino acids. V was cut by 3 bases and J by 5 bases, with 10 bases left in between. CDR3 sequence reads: CASSFGQQETQYF. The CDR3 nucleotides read TGTGCCAGCAGTTTTGGGCAGCAGGAGACCCAGTACTTC.

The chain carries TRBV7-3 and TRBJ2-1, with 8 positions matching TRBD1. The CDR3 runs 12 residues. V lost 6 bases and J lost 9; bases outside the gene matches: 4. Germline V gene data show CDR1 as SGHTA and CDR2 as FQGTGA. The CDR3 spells CASSSGQGEQFF. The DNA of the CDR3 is TGTGCCAGCAGTTCCGGACAGGGTGAGCAGTTCTTC. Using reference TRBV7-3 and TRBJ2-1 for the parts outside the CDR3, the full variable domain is GAGVSQTPSNKVTEKGKYVELRCDPISGHTALYWYRQSLGQGPEFLIYFQGTGAADDSGLPNDRFFAVRPEGSVSTLKIQRTERGDSAVYLCASSSGQGEQFFGPGTRLTVL.

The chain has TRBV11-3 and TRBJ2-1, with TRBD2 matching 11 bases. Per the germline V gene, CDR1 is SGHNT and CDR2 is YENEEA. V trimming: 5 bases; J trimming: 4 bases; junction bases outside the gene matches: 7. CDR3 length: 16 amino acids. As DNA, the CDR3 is TGTGCCAGCAGCAGAGTGGGACTAGCGGCTTACAATGAGCAGTTCTTC. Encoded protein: CASSRVGLAAYNEQFF. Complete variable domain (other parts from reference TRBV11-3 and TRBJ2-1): EAGVVQSPRYKIIEKKQPVAFWCNPISGHNTLYWYLQNLGQGPELLIRYENEEAVDDSQLPKDRFSAERLKGVDSTLKIQPAELGDSAVYLCASSRVGLAAYNEQFFGPGTRLTVL.

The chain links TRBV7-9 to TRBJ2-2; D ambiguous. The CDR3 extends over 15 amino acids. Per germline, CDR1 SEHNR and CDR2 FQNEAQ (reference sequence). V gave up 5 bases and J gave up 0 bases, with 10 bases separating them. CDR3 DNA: TGTGCCAGCAGCAAAAACAGCGCGAACACCGGGGAGCTGTTTTTT. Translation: CASSKNSANTGELFF.